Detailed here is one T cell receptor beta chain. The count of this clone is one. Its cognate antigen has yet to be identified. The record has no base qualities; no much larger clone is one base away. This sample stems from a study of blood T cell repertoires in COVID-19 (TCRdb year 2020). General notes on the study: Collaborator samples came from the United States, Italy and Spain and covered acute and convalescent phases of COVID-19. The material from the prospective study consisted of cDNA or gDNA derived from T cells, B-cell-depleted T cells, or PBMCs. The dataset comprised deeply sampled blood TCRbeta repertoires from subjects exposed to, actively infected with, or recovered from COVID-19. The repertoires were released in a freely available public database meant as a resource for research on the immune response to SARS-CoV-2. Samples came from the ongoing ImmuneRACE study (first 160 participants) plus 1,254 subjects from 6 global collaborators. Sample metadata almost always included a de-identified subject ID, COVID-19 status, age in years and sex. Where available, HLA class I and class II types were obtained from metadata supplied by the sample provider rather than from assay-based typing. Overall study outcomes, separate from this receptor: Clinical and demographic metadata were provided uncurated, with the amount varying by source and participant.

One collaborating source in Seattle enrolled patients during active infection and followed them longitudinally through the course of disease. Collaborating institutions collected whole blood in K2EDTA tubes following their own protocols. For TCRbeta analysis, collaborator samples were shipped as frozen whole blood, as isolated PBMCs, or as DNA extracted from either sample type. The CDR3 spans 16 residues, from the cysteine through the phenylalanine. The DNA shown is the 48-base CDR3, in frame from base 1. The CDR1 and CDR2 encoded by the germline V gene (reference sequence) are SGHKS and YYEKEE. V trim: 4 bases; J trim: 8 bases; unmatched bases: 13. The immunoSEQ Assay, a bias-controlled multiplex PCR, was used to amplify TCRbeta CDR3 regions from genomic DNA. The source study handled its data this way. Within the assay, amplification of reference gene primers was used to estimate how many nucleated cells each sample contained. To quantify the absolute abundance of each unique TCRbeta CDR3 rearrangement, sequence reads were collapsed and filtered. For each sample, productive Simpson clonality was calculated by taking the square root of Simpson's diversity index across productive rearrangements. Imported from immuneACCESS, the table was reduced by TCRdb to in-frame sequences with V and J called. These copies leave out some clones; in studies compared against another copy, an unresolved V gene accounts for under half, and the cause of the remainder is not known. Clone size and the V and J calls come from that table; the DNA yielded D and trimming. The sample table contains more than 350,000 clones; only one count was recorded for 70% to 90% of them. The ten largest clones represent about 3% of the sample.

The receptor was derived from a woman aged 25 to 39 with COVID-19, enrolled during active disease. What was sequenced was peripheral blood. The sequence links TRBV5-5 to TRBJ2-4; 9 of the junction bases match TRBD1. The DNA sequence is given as TGTGCCAGCAGCCAGGGCCCCGACAGGGGGAGGGACATTCAGTACTTC. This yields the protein CASSQGPDRGRDIQYF.